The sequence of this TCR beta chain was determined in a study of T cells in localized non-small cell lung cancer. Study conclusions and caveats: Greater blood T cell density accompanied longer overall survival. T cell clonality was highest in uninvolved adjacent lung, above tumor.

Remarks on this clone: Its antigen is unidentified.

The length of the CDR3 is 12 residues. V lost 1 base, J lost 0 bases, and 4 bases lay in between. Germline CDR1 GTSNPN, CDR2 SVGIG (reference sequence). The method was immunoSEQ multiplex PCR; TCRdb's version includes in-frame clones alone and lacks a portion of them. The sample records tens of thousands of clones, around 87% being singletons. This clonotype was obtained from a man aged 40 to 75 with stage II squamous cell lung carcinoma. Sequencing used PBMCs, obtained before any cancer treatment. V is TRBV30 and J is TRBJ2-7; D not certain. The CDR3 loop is CAWSGLSYEQYF. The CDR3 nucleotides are TGTGCCTGGAGTGGGCTCTCCTACGAGCAGTACTTC.